This TCR beta chain was captured by sequencing in a study of beta chain features in type 1 diabetes. Study conclusions and caveats: Researchers report that Type 1 diabetes patients had moderately but significantly shorter TCRB CDR3s across all four CD4+ subsets. Compared with healthy donors, patients appeared to share more similar naive, central memory and regulatory TCRB repertoires.

TCRB transcripts that were expressed got sequenced, as all of the isolated RNA had been reverse transcribed. Using immunoSEQ multiplex PCR, the repertoire was profiled, and TCRdb retains in-frame clones only, with some absent. The sample lists roughly 230,000 clones, about 11% occurring once. Only a few counts were recorded for this clone. Its target is not known. There are 15 residues in the CDR3. Germline V gives CDR1 SGHRS, CDR2 YFSETQ. The V end was cut by 0 bases, the J end by 5 bases, with 11 bases between. Sequencing was performed on naive CD4+ T cells from blood. The rearrangement uses TRBV5-1 and TRBJ2-2; D is undetermined. The clonotype originates from a man aged 25-40 years with type 1 diabetes. CDR3 sequence (DNA): TGCGCCAGCAGCTTGGTTCTAGAGTCGACCGGGGAGCTGTTTTTT. Translated, it gives CASSLVLESTGELFF.